Listed here are 14 T cell receptor beta chains from one sample, sequenced in a study of T cells in Graves' hyperthyroidism and ophthalmopathy. The source material, RNA transcripts, was used to amplify TCR beta CDR3 regions. HTBI primers were employed in a first-round RT-PCR of the TCR CDR3. TCRdb reprocessed the multiplex PCR reads with MiXCR, giving one entry per CDR3 protein. In the table there are fewer than 250,000 distinct CDR3 sequences, roughly 22% of which are singletons. Sequenced: blood. The receptors here all came from a woman between 35 and 50 years old with Graves' ophthalmopathy.

This clonotype was detected ten times or more. The chain joins TRBV27 to TRBJ1-5, with 7 positions matching TRBD1. This CDR3 comprises 15 residues. With V trimmed by 2 bases and J by 5 bases, 6 bases remained unmatched. Germline-derived CDR1 and CDR2 are MNHEY and SMNVEV (reference sequence). The CDR3 coding sequence is TGTGCCAGCAGTTTACATAGGGGGCTGCATCAGCCCCAGCATTTT. Its translation is CASSLHRGLHQPQHF.

Many counts were recorded for this clonotype. This sequence joins TRBV19 and TRBJ1-1; D is unclear. Trimming removed 9 bases from V and 3 bases from J, with 14 bases in between. This CDR3 is 13 amino acids long. From germline, CDR1 is LNHDA and CDR2 SQIVND (reference sequence). CDR3: CASRLSSDTEAFF. CDR3 nucleotide sequence: TGTGCCAGCCGCCTCTCGTCGGACACTGAAGCTTTCTTT.

This clonotype was picked up many times. The chain uses TRBV15 and TRBJ2-7; unclear D gene. Trimming took 3 bases from V and 0 from J, leaving 12 bases between them. Germline loops: CDR1 LNHNV, CDR2 YYDKDF (reference sequence). The length of the CDR3 is 15 residues. The CDR3 nucleotides are TGTGCCACCAGCAGGGAGCTCCAAGACTCCTACGAGCAGTACTTC. This encodes CATSRELQDSYEQYF.

In its sample, this clonotype was seen many times. The chain couples TRBV14 to TRBJ2-5, with 9 bases aligning to TRBD2. The CDR3 loop spans 17 amino acids. Germline CDR1 and CDR2: SGHDN and FVKESK. J gave up 5 bases and V 4 bases, and 14 bases lay outside the gene matches. Here the CDR3 DNA reads TGTGCCAGCAGCCGAGGAGGTAGCGGGAGCCCGCGGGAGACCCAGTACTTC. It encodes CASSRGGSGSPRETQYF.

At least ten counts were recorded for this clonotype. For the CDR3, the DNA is TGCAGTGCGGAACAGGGCGCCGGCACCGGGGAGCTGTTTTTT. Translated: CSAEQGAGTGELFF. The chain employs TRBV20-1 and TRBJ2-2; a possible D gene is TRBD1 (6 bases). V lost 6 bases, J lost 4 bases, and 15 bases lay in between. The germline V gene encodes CDR1 DFQATT and CDR2 SNEGSKA (reference sequence). This CDR3 region has 14 residues.

At least ten counts were recorded for this clonotype. The genes are TRBV20-1 and TRBJ1-5; D is unclear. Trimming took off 3 bases at V and 8 bases at J, with 11 bases between the two ends. The CDR3 runs to 12 residues. CDR1 DFQATT and CDR2 SNEGSKA come from the germline V gene (reference sequence). CDR3 residues: CSASTGIEPQHF. Here the CDR3 DNA reads TGCAGTGCTAGTACGGGGATAGAGCCCCAGCATTTT.

The CDR3 loop reads CASSYSVTSGNTIYF. The CDR3 DNA sequence: TGTGCCAGCAGTTACTCGGTTACCTCTGGAAACACCATATATTTT. The chain is built from TRBV6-5 and TRBJ1-3, with D unresolved. The V gene's germline CDR1 is MNHEY and CDR2 SVGAGI. V was pared by 0 bases and J by 0 bases, with 6 bases between. The CDR3 runs to 15 residues.

This clonotype was seen ten or more times. The chain recombines TRBV28 with TRBJ1-3; no firm D call. The CDR3 totals 13 residues. In germline, CDR1 is MDHEN, CDR2 SYDVKM. V lost 7 bases and J 3 bases, leaving 10 bases between the germline ends. The CDR3 DNA follows: TGTGCCAGCACCTACGCGATTGGAAACACCATATATTTT. Protein: CASTYAIGNTIYF.

This clonotype has ten or more counts. The chain employs TRBV28 and TRBJ2-7; no firm D call. Trimming removed 5 bases at V and 0 bases at J, with 5 bases between. Germline V lookup: CDR1 MDHEN, CDR2 SYDVKM. This CDR3 is 12 amino acids long. CDR3 sequence: CASSQNSYEQYF. For the CDR3, the DNA is TGTGCCAGCAGTCAGAACTCCTACGAGCAGTACTTC.

This clonotype was counted at least ten times. The chain employs TRBV12-3 or TRBV12-4 and TRBJ1-5; 8 bases line up with TRBD1. CDR3 size: 19 residues. V lost 4 bases to trimming and J lost 0 bases; unmatched junction nucleotides: 14. The CDR3 DNA is TGTGCCAGCAGTTCCGGACAGGGCCTGGGGCTTAATAGCAATCAGCCCCAGCATTTT. Translating it yields CASSSGQGLGLNSNQPQHF.

At least ten counts were recorded for this clonotype. This chain joins TRBV3-1 and TRBJ2-5; 8 bases are a match to TRBD2. CDR1 is LGHDT, CDR2 YNNKEL, per germline (reference sequence). The V and J ends lost 2 bases and 7 bases, in that order; junction bases with no gene match: 9. The CDR3 has 15 residues. The DNA of the CDR3 is TGTGCCAGCAGCCAAAGAGCGGGAGATTTTGGGACCCAGTACTTC. It translates to CASSQRAGDFGTQYF.

This chain uses TRBV7-2 with TRBJ1-5; 7 bases map to TRBD1. The CDR3 contains 15 residues. Losses at the gene ends were 5 bases for V and 1 base for J; bases not matched to a gene: 5. The germline gives CDR1 SGHTA, CDR2 FQGNSA. CDR3 nucleotide sequence: TGTGCCAGCAGCGCGGGCAGGGGGAGCAATCAGCCCCAGCATTTT. It translates to CASSAGRGSNQPQHF.

This clonotype was counted at least ten times. This chain uses TRBV6-5 with TRBJ2-4, with D unresolved. This CDR3 contains 15 residues. The germline V and J ends were trimmed by 4 bases and 1 base, with 11 bases remaining between them. Germline CDR1 reads MNHEY; CDR2 reads SVGAGI. CDR3 sequence: CASSSVLGAKNIQYF. DNA for the CDR3: TGTGCCAGCAGTTCTGTGTTGGGTGCCAAAAACATTCAGTACTTC.

This clonotype was found many times. The chain is built from TRBV4-1 and TRBJ1-5; no reliable D call. CDR1 is MGHRA, CDR2 YSYEKL, per germline. This CDR3 comprises 15 residues. V gave up 1 base and J gave up 1 base, with 8 bases separating them. Here the CDR3 DNA reads TGCGCCAGCAGCCAAGGGGGTCGGAGCAATCAGCCCCAGCATTTT. It is translated as CASSQGGRSNQPQHF.